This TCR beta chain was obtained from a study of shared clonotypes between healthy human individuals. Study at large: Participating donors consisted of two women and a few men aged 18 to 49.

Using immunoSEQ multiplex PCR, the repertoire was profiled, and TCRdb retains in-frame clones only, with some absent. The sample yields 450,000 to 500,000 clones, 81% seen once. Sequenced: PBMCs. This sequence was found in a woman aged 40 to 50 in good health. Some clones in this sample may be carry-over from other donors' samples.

CDR3 DNA: TGTGCCACTCGGGACAGCTACACAGATACGCAGTATTTT. Translating it yields CATRDSYTDTQYF. V and J are TRBV11-1 and TRBJ2-3; 7 positions match TRBD1. Germline V lookup: CDR1 SGHAT, CDR2 FQDESV (reference sequence). V lost 10 bases, J lost 2 bases, and 6 bases stayed unmatched. This CDR3 has 13 amino acids.